Shown below are 21 T cell receptor beta chains from a single sample sequenced in a study of T cells in Graves' hyperthyroidism and ophthalmopathy. Researchers took RNA transcripts and amplified the TCR beta CDR3 regions from them. An initial round of RT-PCR targeting the TCR CDR3 relied on the HTBI primer set. TCRdb itself ran the multiplex PCR reads through MiXCR, one entry per CDR3 protein. The sample yields a few hundred thousand distinct CDR3 sequences, about 15% seen once. What was sequenced was blood. Every receptor here comes from a woman between 25 and 40 years old with Graves' hyperthyroidism.

V usage is TRBV20-1 and J usage is TRBJ1-3; 7 nucleotides agree with TRBD1. Germline-derived CDR1 and CDR2 are DFQATT and SNEGSKA (reference sequence). V shed 0 bases, J shed 3 bases, and the junction held 5 bases outside the gene matches. The CDR3 loop spans 15 amino acids. The CDR3: CSAREGGADGNTIYF. CDR3 bases: TGCAGTGCTAGAGAAGGGGGCGCCGATGGAAACACCATATATTTT.

The chain combines TRBV27 with TRBJ1-2; maybe TRBD1 (6 bases). Per germline, CDR1 MNHEY and CDR2 SMNVEV (reference sequence). Deletions cut 8 bases from V and 2 bases from J, with 12 bases between. The CDR3 consists of 13 residues. CDR3 residues: CASGLTGNYGYTF. The CDR3 bases are TGTGCCAGCGGTCTTACAGGGAACTATGGCTACACCTTC.

This clonotype was recorded at least ten times. This chain uses TRBV2 with TRBJ2-3, with a weak D call TRBD1 (6 bases). The germline CDR1 and CDR2 sequences are SNHLY and FYNNEI. V was trimmed by 6 bases and J by 8 bases, leaving 12 bases between them. CDR3 length: 12 amino acids. In DNA form, the CDR3 reads TGTGCCAGCAGCGGGACAATGGGTACGCAGTATTTT. Its translation is CASSGTMGTQYF. Supplemented by reference TRBV2 and TRBJ2-3, the full variable domain reads EPEVTQTPSHQVTQMGQEVILRCVPISNHLYFYWYRQILGQKVEFLVSFYNNEISEKSEIFDDQFSVERPDGSNFTLKIRSTKLEDSAMYFCASSGTMGTQYFGPGTRLTVL.

This clonotype has a count of ten or more. The CDR3 here is CSAPSSERLTYEQYF. The DNA of the CDR3 is TGCAGTGCTCCGAGCTCCGAGCGGCTAACCTACGAGCAGTACTTC. This chain connects TRBV20-1 to TRBJ2-7; possibly TRBD2 for D (5 bases). The germline V gene encodes CDR1 DFQATT and CDR2 SNEGSKA (reference sequence). CDR3 length: 15 amino acids. The V gene lost 5 bases and the J gene lost 2 bases, with 19 bases spanning the gap.

The J gene is TRBJ2-2, the V gene TRBV19; D might be TRBD1 (5 bases). V lost 0 bases and J lost 5, with 16 bases in between. This CDR3 spans 17 amino acids. The V gene's germline CDR1 is LNHDA and CDR2 SQIVND (reference sequence). CDR3 in DNA: TGTGCCAGTAGTATAGATCCCATGACAGAAGGGACCGGGGAGCTGTTTTTT. Amino acids: CASSIDPMTEGTGELFF.

The J gene is TRBJ2-6, the V gene TRBV12-3 or TRBV12-4; TRBD1 or TRBD2 may be the D gene (6 bases each). There are 15 residues in the CDR3. The V and J ends lost 4 bases and 4 bases respectively, with 11 bases between them. The CDR3 is CASSSTGRGANVLTF. The CDR3 bases are TGTGCCAGCAGTTCTACAGGGAGGGGGGCCAACGTCCTGACTTTC.

This clonotype was detected many times. This sequence joins TRBV27 and TRBJ2-1; tentative D call: TRBD1 (5 bases). This CDR3 contains 14 residues. V was shortened by 2 bases and J by 6 bases, with 11 bases between the two germline ends. Germline lookup yields CDR1 MNHEY and CDR2 SMNVEV (reference sequence). Here the CDR3 reads CASSLRTRFNEQFF. The CDR3 DNA reads as TGTGCCAGCAGTTTACGGACACGTTTCAATGAGCAGTTCTTC.

This clonotype was seen a handful of times. Here the CDR3 reads CASSSIAGGPTDTQYF. CDR3 bases: TGTGCCAGCAGTTCCATAGCGGGAGGGCCGACAGATACGCAGTATTTT. The chain employs TRBV27 and TRBJ2-3; 11 bases fit TRBD2. Germline CDR1 is MNHEY and CDR2 is SMNVEV (reference sequence). CDR3 size: 16 residues. Losses at the gene ends were 4 bases for V and 3 bases for J; bases not matched to a gene: 6.

This clonotype appeared many times. V usage is TRBV30 and J usage is TRBJ2-2, with D unresolved. The CDR3 has 13 residues. CDR1 is GTSNPN and CDR2 is SVGIG in the germline V gene (reference sequence). Trimming pared 2 bases from V and 3 bases from J, leaving 7 bases between. The CDR3: CAWSFADTGELFF. CDR3 nucleotide sequence: TGTGCCTGGAGTTTTGCCGACACCGGGGAGCTGTTTTTT.

This clonotype was seen ten or more times. This chain links TRBV6-1 with TRBJ2-3; no firm D call. Germline CDR1 reads MNHNS; CDR2 reads SASEGT. Trimming shortened V by 5 bases and J by 0 bases, and 9 bases separated the two germline ends. The CDR3 loop spans 14 amino acids. CDR3 region: CASSYRTSTDTQYF. The CDR3 bases are TGTGCCAGCAGTTATAGAACGAGCACAGATACGCAGTATTTT.

The CDR3 bases are TGTGCCAGCAGATTAGACAGTACATGGGGAGAGACCCAGTACTTC. It translates to CASRLDSTWGETQYF. The chain uses TRBV6-1 and TRBJ2-5; TRBD1 is a possible D gene (5 bases). CDR1 is MNHNS, CDR2 SASEGT, per germline. V shed 6 bases and J shed 4 bases, with 18 bases lying between them. CDR3 size: 15 residues.

This clonotype was observed at least ten times. CDR3 bases: TGTGCCAGCAGACCAAGGGGCAGGACTAATGAAAAACTGTTTTTT. Translation: CASRPRGRTNEKLFF. The V and J genes are TRBV7-8 and TRBJ1-4; D is possibly TRBD1 (5 bases). The length of the CDR3 is 15 residues. V shed 6 bases and J shed 2 bases, with 13 bases lying between them. Germline assignment: CDR1 SGHVS and CDR2 FQNEAQ.

The table lists this clonotype with a few counts. This chain connects TRBV6-4 to TRBJ2-5; 10 nucleotides agree with TRBD2. The CDR3 runs 14 residues. The germline V gene has CDR1 MRHNA and CDR2 SNTAGT. V shed 6 bases, J shed 5 bases, and the junction held 6 bases outside the gene matches. CDR3 sequence: CASRTSGTGETQYF. CDR3 DNA: TGTGCCAGCAGAACTAGCGGGACTGGGGAGACCCAGTACTTC.

V usage is TRBV4-1 and J usage is TRBJ1-4; D might be TRBD1 (6 bases). Germline V gene lookup returns CDR1 MGHRA and CDR2 YSYEKL. CDR3 size: 14 residues. The ends were cut back, 4 bases at V and 3 bases at J, with 9 bases in the middle. The CDR3 DNA follows: TGCGCCAGCAGCCGTTGGACAGCTAATGAAAAACTGTTTTTT. This encodes CASSRWTANEKLFF.

This clonotype was counted ten times or more. V usage is TRBV28 and J usage is TRBJ2-1; 11 bases fit TRBD1. The length of the CDR3 is 16 residues. Germline V lookup: CDR1 MDHEN, CDR2 SYDVKM. Trimming took 2 bases from V and 8 from J; bases not matched to a gene: 8. The CDR3 loop is CASSLGLRTGGYEQFF. CDR3 nucleotide sequence: TGTGCCAGCAGTTTAGGTTTGCGGACAGGGGGCTATGAGCAGTTCTTC.

This clonotype was seen ten or more times. J is TRBJ1-4 and V is TRBV4-2, with D possibly being TRBD1 (6 bases). The germline CDR1 and CDR2 sequences are LGHNA and YNFKEQ. This CDR3 contains 18 residues. Trimming cost V 1 base and J 0 bases, with 15 bases left between them. The DNA for the CDR3 is TGTGCCAGCAGCCAAGTAGTTTTAGAGGGGGCAACTAATGAAAAACTGTTTTTT. Translating gives CASSQVVLEGATNEKLFF.

This clonotype has at least ten counts. The V gene is TRBV11-2, the J gene TRBJ2-1; D is unresolved. Germline CDR1 and CDR2: SGHAT and FQNNGV. CDR3 size: 15 residues. V lost 2 bases, J lost 5 bases, and 13 bases lay in between. The CDR3, as DNA: TGTGCCAGCAGCTTACAGCCCTATTCTAACAATGAGCAGTTCTTC. Its protein is CASSLQPYSNNEQFF.

This clonotype was seen more than once but under ten times. The chain is built from TRBV30 and TRBJ1-5; 8 nucleotides agree with TRBD1. Germline V gives CDR1 GTSNPN, CDR2 SVGIG (reference sequence). The CDR3 sequence is 13 residues long. The V segment lost 3 bases and the J segment 6 bases; nucleotides outside the gene matches: 4. The DNA of the CDR3 is TGTGCCTGGAGCGCAGGGGGCAGTCAGCCCCAGCATTTT. Translating gives CAWSAGGSQPQHF.

This clonotype was recorded at least ten times. This chain uses TRBV6-5 with TRBJ1-2, with D possibly TRBD1 on 5 matching bases. This CDR3 contains 15 residues. Trimming took off 0 bases at V and 4 bases at J, with 12 bases between the two ends. Germline V gene sequence: CDR1 MNHEY, CDR2 SVGAGI. The CDR3 DNA follows: TGTGCCAGCAGTTACTCGGAGGCAGGGTCCTATGGCTACACCTTC. As protein: CASSYSEAGSYGYTF.

At least ten counts were recorded for this clonotype. The chain is built from TRBV28 and TRBJ2-7, with TRBD2 matching 10 bases. After removal of 6 bases from V and 2 bases from J, the junction contained 4 bases not matched to a gene. The CDR3 is 14 amino acids. Germline loops: CDR1 MDHEN, CDR2 SYDVKM. CDR3 protein: CASRVLAGAYEQYF. The CDR3 DNA sequence: TGTGCCAGCAGGGTCCTAGCGGGAGCCTACGAGCAGTACTTC.

This chain connects TRBV6-1 to TRBJ2-2, with no clear D. There are 13 residues in the CDR3. CDR1 and CDR2 from the germline V gene are MNHNS and SASEGT. V dropped 6 bases and J dropped 7 bases, with 12 bases sitting between them. In DNA form, the CDR3 reads TGTGCCAGCAGCCCGAATCGGTTCGGGGAGCTGTTTTTT. Translating gives CASSPNRFGELFF.